The 22 T cell receptor beta chains below all came from one sample that was sequenced in a study of shared clonotypes between healthy human individuals. Using immunoSEQ multiplex PCR, the repertoire was profiled, and TCRdb retains in-frame clones only, with some absent. The repertoire holds some 1.4 million clones, with roughly 96% as singletons. The specimen sequenced was naive CD4+ T cells sorted from blood. The subset is: CD45RA+ positively selected. The receptors originated from a man in his thirties or forties in good health.

The gene calls are TRBV5-4 and TRBJ2-5, with 8 bases matching TRBD2. The germline V gene encodes CDR1 SGHNT and CDR2 YYREEE (reference sequence). The J segment lost 2 bases and the V segment lost 4 bases, leaving 16 bases of the junction unmatched. This CDR3 is built from 18 residues. CDR3 residues: CASSPAVLAGGPQETQYF. The DNA of the CDR3 is TGTGCCAGCAGCCCCGCGGTTCTCGCGGGAGGACCACAAGAGACCCAGTACTTC.

In this sample, this clone turned up once. The sample carries other DNA sequences with the same CDR3. The J gene is TRBJ2-7, the V gene TRBV18, with 8 bases matching TRBD1. This CDR3 is 13 amino acids long. Germline trimming cut 5 bases from V and 2 bases from J; bases unmatched to any gene: 2. Germline V gene data show CDR1 as KGHSH and CDR2 as LQKENI. The CDR3 here is CASSSDRAYEQYF. The CDR3 DNA reads TGTGCCAGCTCATCGGACAGGGCCTACGAGCAGTACTTC.

This sequence joins TRBV5-6 and TRBJ1-2; D gene uncertain. Germline V gene lookup returns CDR1 SGHDT and CDR2 YYEEEE. Trimming stripped 5 bases from V and 8 bases from J, with 10 bases between. The CDR3 is 11 residues long. This chain's CDR3 is CASSSGRGYTF. Written as DNA, the CDR3 is TGTGCCAGCAGTTCAGGAAGGGGCTACACCTTC.

The chain combines TRBV7-6 with TRBJ2-3; 11 bases fit TRBD2. The CDR3 covers 16 residues. Looked up from germline, CDR1 is SGHVS and CDR2 is FNYEAQ. V was clipped by 0 bases and J by 2 bases; unmatched bases: 1. The CDR3 sequence: CASSLATSGTTDTQYF. The DNA of the CDR3 is TGTGCCAGCAGCTTAGCGACTAGCGGGACCACAGATACGCAGTATTTT.

The chain couples TRBV6-1 to TRBJ1-5; D ambiguous. Germline CDR1 is MNHNS and CDR2 is SASEGT. The CDR3 sequence is 12 residues long. V was cut by 8 bases and J by 4 bases, with 9 bases left in between. The CDR3 DNA sequence: TGTGCCAGCCGCTCGGGGAATCAGCCCCAGCATTTT. Protein: CASRSGNQPQHF.

The chain recombines TRBV4-3 with TRBJ2-2; D is perhaps TRBD2 (5 bases). V was cut by 1 base and J by 0 bases, with 12 bases left in between. Per germline, CDR1 LGHNA and CDR2 YSLEER. The CDR3 has 17 amino acids. CDR3 in amino acids: CASSQGWRQTNTGELFF. The CDR3 nucleotides read TGCGCCAGCAGCCAAGGGTGGAGGCAGACGAACACCGGGGAGCTGTTTTTT.

This clone showed up just once. The CDR3, as DNA: TGCGCCACTAGTTCCGGGACAGGGGGCCCAGATACGCAGTATTTT. Translating it yields CATSSGTGGPDTQYF. This chain joins TRBV5-1 and TRBJ2-3; TRBD1 matches at 12 bases. The CDR3 spans 15 residues. Germline V CDR1 and CDR2: SGHRS, YFSETQ. Unmatched junction bases numbered 9, after V lost 9 bases and J lost 4 bases.

This chain links TRBV29-1 with TRBJ2-7; TRBD1 might be the D (7 bases). The CDR3 runs to 15 residues. The V gene's germline CDR1 is SQVTM and CDR2 ANQGSEA. The V end was cut by 4 bases, the J end by 7 bases, with 23 bases between. The CDR3 DNA sequence: TGCAGCGTTGTCAGGGGGTCTAGGGTTGCGGGGGAGCAGTACTTC. This translates into CSVVRGSRVAGEQYF.

This sequence joins TRBV4-3 and TRBJ2-7; TRBD2 is a possible D gene (5 bases). The germline V and J ends were trimmed by 4 bases and 4 bases, with 17 bases remaining between them. From germline, CDR1 is LGHNA and CDR2 YSLEER. The CDR3 spans 15 residues. CDR3 in DNA: TGCGCCAGCAGCCCACGGATTACGGGAACTTACGAGCAGTACTTC. Its translation: CASSPRITGTYEQYF.

The chain uses TRBV9 and TRBJ2-2; D remains unclear. Germline V gene data show CDR1 as SGDLS and CDR2 as YYNGEE. V was cut by 0 bases and J by 9 bases, with 12 bases left in between. This CDR3 region has 14 residues. Here the CDR3 reads CASSVDLFNRELFF. CDR3 DNA: TGTGCCAGCAGCGTAGATCTGTTCAATAGGGAGCTGTTTTTT. Full variable domain (remainder filled in from reference TRBV9 and TRBJ2-2): DSGVTQTPKHLITATGQRVTLRCSPRSGDLSVYWYQQSLDQGLQFLIQYYNGEERAKGNILERFSAQQFPDLHSELNLSSLELGDSALYFCASSVDLFNRELFFGEGSRLTVL.

The rearrangement links TRBV12-2 to TRBJ2-1; TRBD1 is taken as the D call from the table, unchecked against the DNA. TRBV12-2 is reported as a pseudogene. The CDR3 covers 14 residues. CDR3: CASRLVTGYNEQFF. The DNA for the CDR3 is TGTGCAAGTCGCTTAGTGACAGGTTATAATGAGCAGTTCTTC.

This chain links TRBV6-1 with TRBJ2-5; D unresolved. This CDR3 is 13 amino acids long. Trimming stripped 7 bases from V and 5 bases from J, with 14 bases between. Germline loops: CDR1 MNHNS, CDR2 SASEGT. CDR3 residues: CASMGSPWETQYF. The CDR3 DNA follows: TGTGCCAGCATGGGCAGCCCCTGGGAGACCCAGTACTTC.

V gene TRBV9 combines with J gene TRBJ1-1; TRBD1 matches 8 bases. From germline, CDR1 is SGDLS and CDR2 YYNGEE. With V trimmed by 0 bases and J by 1 base, 8 bases remained unmatched. The CDR3 extends over 17 amino acids. This CDR3 reads CASSVGTGSLKNTEAFF. CDR3 in DNA: TGTGCCAGCAGCGTAGGGACAGGGTCCCTGAAGAACACTGAAGCTTTCTTT. The full variable domain, in which reference TRBV9 and TRBJ1-1 provide the parts outside the CDR3, is DSGVTQTPKHLITATGQRVTLRCSPRSGDLSVYWYQQSLDQGLQFLIQYYNGEERAKGNILERFSAQQFPDLHSELNLSSLELGDSALYFCASSVGTGSLKNTEAFFGQGTRLTVV.

This clone was detected once. V is TRBV11-2 and J is TRBJ2-2, with 9 bases lining up with TRBD1. This CDR3 is built from 14 residues. J was trimmed by 6 bases and V by 6 bases; bases with no gene match: 5. The germline V gene has CDR1 SGHAT and CDR2 FQNNGV. CDR3 loop: CASRGTGRAGELFF. The CDR3 DNA follows: TGTGCCAGCAGAGGGACAGGGAGGGCCGGGGAGCTGTTTTTT.

The gene calls are TRBV6-6 and TRBJ2-1, with D possibly TRBD1 on 6 matching bases. V was clipped by 8 bases and J by 0 bases, with 14 bases between them. The CDR3 sequence is 15 residues long. CDR1 and CDR2 (germline): MNHNY, SVGAGI (reference sequence). DNA for the CDR3: TGTGCCAGCCTACTCCAGGGGAGCTCCTACAATGAGCAGTTCTTC. It is translated as CASLLQGSSYNEQFF.

This rearrangement joins TRBV9 to TRBJ1-1; 7 nucleotides match TRBD1. This CDR3 comprises 13 residues. Trimming cost V 5 bases and J 3 bases; bases outside gene matches: 4. CDR1 is SGDLS, CDR2 YYNGEE, per germline. The CDR3 sequence is CASSQGVYTEAFF. CDR3 coding DNA: TGTGCCAGCAGTCAGGGGGTCTACACTGAAGCTTTCTTT.

The V call is TRBV6-6, the J call TRBJ2-3, with TRBD2 matching over 13 bases. Germline CDR1 reads MNHNY; CDR2 reads SVGAGI (reference sequence). CDR3 size: 15 residues. With V trimmed by 9 bases and J by 2 bases, 5 bases remained unmatched. The CDR3 DNA reads TGTGCCAGTAACGGACTAGCGGGAGTCACAGATACGCAGTATTTT. Its translation is CASNGLAGVTDTQYF.

The rearrangement links TRBV7-9 to TRBJ1-4; D gene unclear. Germline V gives CDR1 SEHNR, CDR2 FQNEAQ (reference sequence). The V gene lost 3 bases and the J gene lost 6 bases, with 14 bases spanning the gap. CDR3 length equals 15 residues. The DNA of the CDR3 is TGTGCCAGCAGCTTTACCGGGGTAACCGATGAAAAACTGTTTTTT. As protein: CASSFTGVTDEKLFF.

V is TRBV5-1 and J is TRBJ2-7, with D tentatively TRBD1 or TRBD2 (5 bases each). From germline, CDR1 is SGHRS and CDR2 YFSETQ. This CDR3 has 14 amino acids. V lost 1 base and J lost 4, with 12 bases in between. The CDR3 DNA follows: TGCGCCAGCAGCTTGCCCGGGACCGCTTACGAGCAGTACTTC. This codes for CASSLPGTAYEQYF.

The rearrangement joins TRBV28 to TRBJ1-5; no clear D. V was shortened by 7 bases and J by 0 bases, with 10 bases between the two germline ends. The CDR3 runs 14 residues. Germline CDR1 is MDHEN and CDR2 is SYDVKM. The CDR3 coding sequence is TGTGCCAGCACTCAGTTACCTAGCAATCAGCCCCAGCATTTT. Amino acids: CASTQLPSNQPQHF.

The V and J genes are TRBV2 and TRBJ2-3, with 7 nucleotides matching TRBD2. The CDR3 consists of 15 residues. Trimming cost V 3 bases and J 1 base; bases outside gene matches: 4. Germline V gives CDR1 SNHLY, CDR2 FYNNEI. CDR3: CASSDLLAGTDTQYF. CDR3 bases: TGTGCCAGCAGTGATTTGCTAGCGGGCACAGATACGCAGTATTTT.

The chain uses TRBV6-7 and TRBJ2-2; TRBD2 matches 7 bases. TRBV6-7 is noted as an ORF with a role that remains uncertain. The CDR3 sequence is 14 residues long. V dropped 6 bases and J dropped 2; count of bases not matched to a gene: 3. CDR3 bases: TGTGCCAGCAGAGGGAGGGATAACACCGGGGAGCTGTTTTTT. It specifies CASRGRDNTGELFF.